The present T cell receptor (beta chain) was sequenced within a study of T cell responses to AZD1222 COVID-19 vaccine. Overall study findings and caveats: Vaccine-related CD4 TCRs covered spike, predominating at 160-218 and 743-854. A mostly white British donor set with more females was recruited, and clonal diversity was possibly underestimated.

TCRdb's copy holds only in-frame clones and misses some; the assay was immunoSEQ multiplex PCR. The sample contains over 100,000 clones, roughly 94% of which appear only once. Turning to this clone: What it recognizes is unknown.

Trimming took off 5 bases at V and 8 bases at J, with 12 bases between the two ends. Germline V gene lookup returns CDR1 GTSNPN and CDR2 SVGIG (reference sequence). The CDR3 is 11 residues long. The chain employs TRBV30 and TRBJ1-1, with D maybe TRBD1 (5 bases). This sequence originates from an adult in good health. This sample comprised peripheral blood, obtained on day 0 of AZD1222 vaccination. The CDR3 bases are TGTGCCTGGTTGTCGGGACTGGAAGCTTTCTTT. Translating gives CAWLSGLEAFF.